This T cell receptor (beta chain) comes out of a study of neurological immune-mediated disorders. General study findings and limits: The absence of shared CDR3 amino acid sequences among expanded clones across subjects suggests private repertoires in all groups.

This clonotype has at least ten counts. The antigen is not known. As for time point: longitudinal time-point 2. TCRdb itself ran the 5' RACE reads through MiXCR, one entry per CDR3 protein. The sample has about 49,000 distinct CDR3 sequences, about 12% seen once. CDR1 is DFQATT, CDR2 SNEGSKA, per germline (reference sequence). J was trimmed by 2 bases and V by 3 bases; bases with no gene match: 3. CDR3 length: 15 amino acids. Sequencing used PBMCs. This receptor was obtained from a male donor with HTLV-1-associated myelopathy (HAM/TSP). The chain carries TRBV20-1 and TRBJ1-5; TRBD1 agrees at 11 bases. In DNA, the CDR3 is TGCAGTGCTAGGCGGGACAGGGGGGGCAATCAGCCCCAGCATTTT. Its protein is CSARRDRGGNQPQHF.